This T cell receptor (beta chain) was recovered during a study of blood T cell repertoires in COVID-19. Produced via immunoSEQ multiplex PCR; TCRdb's table is partial and in-frame only. The table records about 480,000 clones, roughly 90% of them present only once. This clone was observed a few times. Trimming removed 6 bases at V and 1 base at J, with 6 bases between. Germline CDR1 is LNHNV and CDR2 is YYDKDF (reference sequence). The CDR3 extends over 12 amino acids. Recovery among Cohort 3 donors was established by two negative PCRs, clearance, or symptom resolution. The TCR was taken from a woman between 40 and 50 years old who had recovered from COVID-19. Specimen: PBMCs or T cells enriched from blood (not recorded which). The V and J genes are TRBV15 and TRBJ1-2; possible D gene TRBD1, 5 bases. In DNA, the CDR3 is TGTGCCACCAGGGGACTTAACTATGGCTACACCTTC. Translating it yields CATRGLNYGYTF.